The present TCR beta chain was sequenced within a study of response to subunit inactivated influenza vaccine. Via MiXCR, TCRdb re-called the RT-PCR reads, giving one row per CDR3 protein. The top ten clones hold around 13% of a sample with approximately 500,000 distinct CDR3 sequences, 10% to 15% of them seen once. This clonotype was seen only a few times. The sample here was PBMCs from blood, taken roughly 48 days after vaccination. This receptor was taken from a man aged 50 or older who received an inactivated influenza vaccine.

The CDR3 is CATSEGDRFTDTQYF. The CDR3 nucleotides are TGTGCCACCAGCGAAGGGGACAGGTTCACAGATACGCAGTATTTT. The gene calls are TRBV15 and TRBJ2-3; 8 bases map to TRBD1. Germline V gene sequence: CDR1 LNHNV, CDR2 YYDKDF (reference sequence). CDR3 length equals 15 residues. With V trimmed by 5 bases and J by 2 bases, 6 bases remained unmatched.